A single sample is the source of the 18 T cell receptor beta chains below, sequenced in a study of blood T cell repertoires in COVID-19. The protocol was immunoSEQ multiplex PCR, while the TCRdb copy is restricted to in-frame clones and leaves out a portion. The table includes about 91,000 clones, approximately 77% detected once. Sequenced input: peripheral blood. These receptor sequences come from a woman older than 75 with acute or convalescent COVID-19.

The chain employs TRBV6-5 and TRBJ2-7; TRBD1 agrees at 8 bases. V shed 3 bases, J shed 3 bases, and the junction held 4 bases outside the gene matches. The CDR3 consists of 14 residues. Germline CDR1 MNHEY, CDR2 SVGAGI. For the CDR3, the DNA is TGTGCCAGCAGTTATCCCGGACAGGGCTACGAGCAGTACTTC. It codes for CASSYPGQGYEQYF.

This clone was seen more than once but under ten times. The chain employs TRBV6-2 or TRBV6-3 and TRBJ2-7, with 10 bases matching TRBD1. Germline V gives CDR1 MNHEY, CDR2 SVGEGT. The CDR3 runs 15 residues. V lost 6 bases, J lost 4 bases, and 9 bases stayed unmatched. CDR3 coding DNA: TGTGCCAGCAGCCAAACCCGGGACAGGGGTTACGAGCAGTACTTC. Residues: CASSQTRDRGYEQYF.

The V call is TRBV19, the J call TRBJ2-7; 8 bases match TRBD1. The CDR3 runs to 12 residues. V was pared by 8 bases and J by 3 bases, with 3 bases of the junction left unmatched. Germline CDR1 is LNHDA and CDR2 is SQIVND (reference sequence). CDR3 loop: CASGTGYYEQYF. The CDR3 DNA sequence: TGTGCCAGTGGGACAGGCTACTACGAGCAGTACTTC.

This rearrangement joins TRBV11-2 to TRBJ1-4, with a weak D call TRBD1 (5 bases). The germline V gene encodes CDR1 SGHAT and CDR2 FQNNGV. The V end was cut by 3 bases, the J end by 8 bases, with 13 bases between. The CDR3 has 14 residues. CDR3 sequence reads: CASSFSQGGEKLFF. In nucleotides, the CDR3 is TGTGCCAGCAGCTTTAGTCAGGGCGGCGAAAAACTGTTTTTT.

V is TRBV2 and J is TRBJ2-3; TRBD2 aligns across 14 bases. Germline trimming cut 6 bases from V and 4 bases from J; bases unmatched to any gene: 6. CDR1 is SNHLY and CDR2 is FYNNEI in the germline V gene. The CDR3 contains 16 residues. CDR3 nucleotides: TGTGCCAGCAGAATGGGACTAGCGGGAGAGGCAGATACGCAGTATTTT. The encoded protein is CASRMGLAGEADTQYF.

This chain uses TRBV3-1 (or the pseudogene TRBV3-2) with TRBJ2-7, with D maybe TRBD2 (5 bases). The CDR3 extends over 12 amino acids. Trimming shortened V by 5 bases and J by 6 bases, and 11 bases separated the two germline ends. The germline V gene encodes CDR1 LGHDT and CDR2 YNNKEL (reference sequence). CDR3 sequence: CASSITSSEQYF. In DNA, the CDR3 is TGTGCCAGCAGCATTACTAGTTCCGAGCAGTACTTC.

This clone has a single count. V gene TRBV6-5 combines with J gene TRBJ2-7, with a tentative D call TRBD2 (5 bases). Trimming cost V 0 bases and J 4 bases, with 7 bases left between them. CDR1 and CDR2 from the germline V gene are MNHEY and SVGAGI. The CDR3 covers 13 residues. CDR3 nucleotide sequence: TGTGCCAGCAGTTACTCACGGAGGTACGAGCAGTACTTC. This sequence encodes CASSYSRRYEQYF.

This clone was counted once. The V call is TRBV6-1, the J call TRBJ2-2; D might be TRBD2 (5 bases). Germline V lookup: CDR1 MNHNS, CDR2 SASEGT. The V gene lost 1 base and the J gene lost 3 bases, with 9 bases spanning the gap. CDR3 length equals 15 residues. In DNA, the CDR3 is TGTGCCAGCAGTGAAGGGTCGGGGTACACCGGGGAGCTGTTTTTT. It yields the protein CASSEGSGYTGELFF.

This chain uses TRBV14 with TRBJ2-2; D unclear. Germline CDR1 is SGHDN and CDR2 is FVKESK. Trimming removed 2 bases from V and 6 bases from J, with 4 bases in between. The CDR3 length is 12 residues. The CDR3 protein is CASSQFSGELFF. The CDR3 nucleotides are TGTGCCAGCAGCCAATTCTCCGGGGAGCTGTTTTTT.

The V and J genes are TRBV6-2 or TRBV6-3 and TRBJ1-5, with D tentatively TRBD1 (6 bases). CDR1 and CDR2 (germline): MNHEY, SVGEGT. Trimming removed 5 bases at V and 5 bases at J, with 16 bases between. CDR3 length: 15 residues. CDR3 protein: CASSDLDRLYQPQHF. CDR3 coding DNA: TGTGCCAGCAGTGACCTAGACAGGCTTTATCAGCCCCAGCATTTT.

This sequence joins TRBV11-3 and TRBJ2-6, with D tentatively TRBD1 (6 bases). V lost 4 bases, J lost 2 bases, and 9 bases lay in between. This CDR3 comprises 15 residues. Germline values: CDR1 SGHNT, CDR2 YENEEA. CDR3 protein: CASSSQGTGANVLTF. CDR3 nucleotide sequence: TGTGCCAGCAGCTCACAGGGTACTGGGGCCAACGTCCTGACTTTC.

The CDR3 DNA is TGTGCCAGCAGCCTTCTAGCGGGAGCTTACAATGAGCAGTTCTTC. Translating gives CASSLLAGAYNEQFF. The gene calls are TRBV11-2 and TRBJ2-1; 10 positions agree with TRBD2. In germline, CDR1 is SGHAT, CDR2 FQNNGV. This CDR3 spans 15 amino acids. V lost 5 bases to trimming and J lost 4 bases; unmatched junction nucleotides: 5. Full variable domain (outside the CDR3, taken from reference TRBV11-2 and TRBJ2-1): EAGVAQSPRYKIIEKRQSVAFWCNPISGHATLYWYQQILGQGPKLLIQFQNNGVVDDSQLPKDRFSAERLKGVDSTLKIQPAKLEDSAVYLCASSLLAGAYNEQFFGPGTRLTVL.

V and J are TRBV18 and TRBJ2-7; perhaps TRBD1 as D (5 bases). This CDR3 spans 12 amino acids. CDR1 is KGHSH, CDR2 LQKENI, per germline. Trimming took off 2 bases at V and 5 bases at J, with 7 bases between the two ends. The CDR3 DNA reads TGTGCCAGCTCACCAGCAGGGCACGAGCAGTACTTC. Translating it yields CASSPAGHEQYF.

The chain carries TRBV6-1 and TRBJ1-2; 7 bases fit TRBD1. Trimming removed 0 bases from V and 0 bases from J; junction bases left unmatched: 10. This CDR3 is 18 amino acids long. Germline CDR1 MNHNS, CDR2 SASEGT. CDR3 sequence (DNA): TGTGCCAGCAGTGAAGCGCAGGGGTGGGGACAGACTAACTATGGCTACACCTTC. Amino acid sequence: CASSEAQGWGQTNYGYTF.

This chain uses TRBV6-5 with TRBJ2-7, with 11 bases that match TRBD2. The CDR3 totals 14 residues. The junction had 3 bases not matched to a gene; V was cut back by 6 bases and J by 2 bases. CDR1 is MNHEY, CDR2 SVGAGI, per germline. CDR3 sequence (DNA): TGTGCCAGCAGACTAGCGGGAGATCCCTACGAGCAGTACTTC. Encoded protein: CASRLAGDPYEQYF.

The chain uses TRBV4-2 and TRBJ2-5; 7 nucleotides align to TRBD2. The CDR3 is made up of 17 amino acids. Germline CDR1 LGHNA, CDR2 YNFKEQ. V shed 0 bases and J 7 bases; nucleotides not matched to a gene: 14. In DNA, the CDR3 is TGTGCCAGCAGCCAAGATCCGGGCGAGGCGACGGGGGGGACCCAGTACTTC. It yields the protein CASSQDPGEATGGTQYF.

As for this clone: A read error may produce the germline difference seen at one junction end. This rearrangement joins TRBV7-7 to TRBJ2-3, with 14 bases aligning to TRBD2. Germline assignment: CDR1 SSHAT and CDR2 FNYEAQ (reference sequence). The CDR3 runs to 18 residues. CDR3 amino acids: CASSRLGTSGSGPDTQYF. The DNA for the CDR3 is TGTGCTAGCAGCCGGTTGGGGACTAGCGGGAGTGGTCCAGATACGCAGTATTTT.

This clone showed up just a few times. The chain is built from TRBV28 and TRBJ1-5, with a possible D match to TRBD1 (5 bases). CDR1 MDHEN and CDR2 SYDVKM come from the germline V gene. The CDR3 sequence is 13 residues long. Trimming took 6 bases from V and 2 from J, leaving 8 bases between them. In DNA form, the CDR3 reads TGTGCCAGCAGGTTGACAGGCAATCAGCCCCAGCATTTT. As protein: CASRLTGNQPQHF.